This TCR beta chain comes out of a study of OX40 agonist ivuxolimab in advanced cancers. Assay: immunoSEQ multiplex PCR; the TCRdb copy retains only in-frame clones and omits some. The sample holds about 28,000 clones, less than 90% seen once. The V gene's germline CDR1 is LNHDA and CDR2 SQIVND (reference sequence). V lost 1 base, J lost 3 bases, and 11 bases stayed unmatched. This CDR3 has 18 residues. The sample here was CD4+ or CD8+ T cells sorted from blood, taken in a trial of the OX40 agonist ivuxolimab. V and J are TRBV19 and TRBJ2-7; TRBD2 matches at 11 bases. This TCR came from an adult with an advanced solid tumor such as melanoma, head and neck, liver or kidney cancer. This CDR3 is CASSIGAPGLAEDYEQYF. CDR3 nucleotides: TGTGCCAGTAGTATAGGCGCTCCGGGACTAGCGGAGGACTACGAGCAGTACTTC. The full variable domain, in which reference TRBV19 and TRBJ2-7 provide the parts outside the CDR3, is DGGITQSPKYLFRKEGQNVTLSCEQNLNHDAMYWYRQDPGQGLRLIYYSQIVNDFQKGDIAEGYSVSREKKESFPLTVTSAQKNPTAFYLCASSIGAPGLAEDYEQYFGPGTRLTVT.